This TCR beta chain stems from a study of blood T cell repertoires in COVID-19. About the study: Researchers got acute and convalescent COVID-19 samples from the United States, Italy and Spain.

Methods used by the authors: Amplified reference gene primers provided the basis for estimating nucleated cell counts. Sequencing used immunoSEQ multiplex PCR; TCRdb keeps in-frame clones, though not all of them. V and J calls and clone size follow that table, whereas D and trimming were derived from the DNA. The sample lists under 200,000 clones, under 90% seen once, with more than 14% in the top ten. This clone was counted between two and nine times. With 8 bases removed from V and 3 bases from J, the gap between germline ends came to 19 bases. The CDR3 runs 15 residues. CDR1 is MDHEN, CDR2 SYDVKM, per germline.

This TCR came from a woman in her 70s with COVID-19, enrolled during active disease. This chain links TRBV28 with TRBJ1-2; D uncertain. The sample taken for sequencing was peripheral blood. CDR3 residues: CASHGIRPSDYGYTF. CDR3 DNA: TGTGCCAGCCACGGAATAAGGCCCAGCGACTATGGCTACACCTTC.